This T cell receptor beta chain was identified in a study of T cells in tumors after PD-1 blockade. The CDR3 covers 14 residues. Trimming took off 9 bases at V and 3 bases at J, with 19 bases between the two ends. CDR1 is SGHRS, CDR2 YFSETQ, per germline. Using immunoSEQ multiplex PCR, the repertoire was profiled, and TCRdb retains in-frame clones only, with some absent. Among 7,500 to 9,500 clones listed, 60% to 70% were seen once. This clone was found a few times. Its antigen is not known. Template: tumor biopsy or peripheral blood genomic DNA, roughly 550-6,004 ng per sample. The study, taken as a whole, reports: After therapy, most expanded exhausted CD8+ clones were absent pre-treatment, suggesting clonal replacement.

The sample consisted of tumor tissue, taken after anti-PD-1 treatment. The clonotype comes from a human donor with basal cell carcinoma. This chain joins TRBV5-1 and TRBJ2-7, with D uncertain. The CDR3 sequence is CATRQEPQSYEQYF. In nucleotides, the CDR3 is TGCGCCACCCGCCAAGAGCCACAGAGCTACGAGCAGTACTTC.